This T cell receptor beta chain was profiled in a study of OX40 agonist ivuxolimab in advanced cancers. This table comes from immunoSEQ multiplex PCR, and its TCRdb copy is limited to in-frame clones, with some not included. The data hold about 35,000 clones, with 65% to 85% observed a single time. Germline V gene lookup returns CDR1 SGHNT and CDR2 YENEEA. V was clipped by 5 bases and J by 6 bases; unmatched bases: 6. This CDR3 spans 13 amino acids. The clonotype was recovered from an adult with an advanced solid tumor such as melanoma, head and neck, liver or kidney cancer. The rearrangement joins TRBV11-3 to TRBJ1-1; 7 nucleotides match TRBD1. The sequencing used CD4+ or CD8+ T cells sorted from blood, collected in a trial of the OX40 agonist ivuxolimab. This CDR3 is CASSLTQGAEAFF. CDR3 sequence (DNA): TGTGCCAGCAGCCTGACCCAGGGGGCTGAAGCTTTCTTT.